A selection of T cell receptor beta chains follows, all from one sample in a study of Ad26.COV2.S vaccination and SARS-CoV-2 variants. TCRdb keeps only in-frame clones here, not all; method: immunoSEQ multiplex PCR. The top ten hold under 2% of the sample, which has nearly 400,000 clones, roughly 90% seen once. The sample was peripheral blood, taken in a trial of Ad26.COV2.S vaccine versus placebo. Every receptor here comes from a person aged 18-60 years who received the Ad26.COV2.S COVID-19 vaccine or a placebo. Each CDR3 is given with its conserved first and last residue. A D gene is named only where the DNA matches it firmly. Rows may omit the clone size; those that give it use once, few, many or a size class.

V	J	size	D	CDR3	DNA
TRBV30	TRBJ2-7	.	.	CAWSVSGGNEQYF	TGTGCCTGGAGTGTATCCGGGGGAAACGAGCAGTACTTC
TRBV11-2	TRBJ2-3	.	TRBD2	CASSFSGRDTQYF	TGTGCCAGCAGCTTCAGCGGGAGAGATACGCAGTATTTT
TRBV13	TRBJ2-7	.	.	CASSFRGLYEQYF	TGTGCCAGCAGCTTCCGGGGGCTCTACGAGCAGTACTTC
TRBV11-2	TRBJ2-5	once	TRBD1	CASREAGGAKTQYF	TGTGCCAGCAGGGAAGCAGGGGGCGCAAAGACCCAGTACTTC
TRBV6-5	TRBJ2-1	many	.	CASRTGTGDNEQFF	TGTGCCAGCAGAACCGGGACGGGGGACAATGAGCAGTTCTTC
TRBV2	TRBJ2-5	.	TRBD2	CASSALAGAVETQYF	TGTGCCAGCAGTGCATTAGCGGGAGCTGTTGAGACCCAGTACTTC
TRBV12-3/TRBV12-4	TRBJ2-7	once	.	CASSRPLYEQYF	TGTGCCAGCTCCCGGCCCCTCTACGAGCAGTACTTC
TRBV5-1	TRBJ2-3	.	TRBD1	CASSLTGGRTDTQYF	TGCGCCAGCAGCTTGACAGGGGGCCGGACAGATACGCAGTATTTT
TRBV7-9	TRBJ1-6	.	.	CASTPRGNSPLHF	TGTGCCAGCACTCCGCGGGGGAATTCACCCCTCCACTTT
TRBV28	TRBJ2-5	.	.	CASFKVRETQYF	TGTGCCAGCTTTAAGGTACGGGAGACCCAGTACTTC
TRBV6-6	TRBJ1-2	.	TRBD1	CASSYKGRGPGYTF	TGTGCCAGCAGTTATAAGGGCAGGGGGCCTGGCTACACCTTC
TRBV11-2	TRBJ2-5	.	.	CASSWGETQYF	TGTGCCAGCAGCTGGGGAGAGACCCAGTACTTC
TRBV2	TRBJ2-1	.	.	CASSLELVEQFF	TGTGCCAGCAGTCTCGAATTGGTTGAGCAGTTCTTC
TRBV19	TRBJ1-5	once	.	CASKAPGFNQPQHF	TGTGCCAGTAAAGCCCCAGGGTTCAATCAGCCCCAGCATTTT
TRBV11-2	TRBJ1-1	.	.	CASSLDVKNTEAFF	TGTGCCAGCAGCTTAGACGTCAAGAACACTGAAGCTTTCTTT
TRBV6-5	TRBJ2-1	.	TRBD1	CASSRRTGYNEQFF	TGTGCCAGCAGCCGCCGGACAGGGTACAATGAGCAGTTCTTC
TRBV5-6	TRBJ2-6	.	.	CASSFAGANVLTF	TGTGCCAGCAGCTTTGCTGGGGCCAACGTCCTGACTTTC
TRBV4-3	TRBJ2-4	.	TRBD2	CASSQESPGRTTRGYKNIQYF	TGCGCCAGCAGCCAAGAGTCCCCCGGGAGGACGACACGGGGGTATAAAAACATTCAGTACTTC
TRBV28	TRBJ1-2	.	.	CASSGGTNYGYTF	TGTGCCAGTTCGGGGGGGACTAACTATGGCTACACCTTC
TRBV5-1	TRBJ1-2	.	TRBD1	CASSLGPTGNGYTF	TGCGCCAGCAGCTTGGGGCCGACAGGGAATGGCTACACCTTC
TRBV1	TRBJ2-1	.	.	CTSSLRIQFF	TGCACCAGCAGCCTTAGGATCCAGTTCTTC
TRBV10-3	TRBJ2-6	.	.	CAISLGDSGANVLTF	TGTGCCATCAGCCTAGGAGACTCTGGGGCCAACGTCCTGACTTTC
TRBV28	TRBJ2-7	.	.	CASSLHPSYEQYF	TGTGCCAGCAGTTTGCATCCTTCCTACGAGCAGTACTTC
TRBV4-3	TRBJ2-7	.	.	CASSQDTGLYYEQYF	TGCGCCAGCAGCCAGGATACCGGGCTCTACTACGAGCAGTACTTC
TRBV29-1	TRBJ2-1	once	.	CSVETGRSSYNEQFF	TGCAGCGTTGAGACAGGGAGGAGCTCCTACAATGAGCAGTTCTTC
TRBV5-1	TRBJ2-2	once	.	CASSLAAGNTGELFF	TGCGCCAGCAGCTTGGCGGCAGGGAACACCGGGGAGCTGTTTTTT
TRBV5-1	TRBJ2-5	.	.	CASSLRSGETQYF	TGCGCCAGCAGCTTGAGGTCAGGAGAGACCCAGTACTTC
TRBV3-1/TRBV3-2	TRBJ2-5	.	.	CASSQDVGEGGTQYF	TGTGCCAGCAGCCAAGATGTAGGCGAGGGAGGGACCCAGTACTTC
TRBV27	TRBJ2-3	once	.	CASSFTRHGDTQYF	TGTGCCAGCAGTTTTACAAGGCACGGAGATACGCAGTATTTT
TRBV4-1	TRBJ1-1	.	.	CASSQQPNTEAFF	TGCGCCAGCAGCCAACAACCGAACACTGAAGCTTTCTTT
TRBV3-1/TRBV3-2	TRBJ2-5	.	.	CASSQEAGTETQYF	TGTGCCAGCAGCCAAGAGGCCGGGACGGAGACCCAGTACTTC
TRBV28	TRBJ2-3	.	.	CASSLNRVTDTQYF	TGTGCCAGCAGTTTAAATAGGGTGACAGATACGCAGTATTTT
TRBV15	TRBJ1-4	.	.	CATSPQGVQRSKLFF	TGTGCCACCAGCCCCCAGGGCGTCCAAAGATCAAAACTGTTTTTT
TRBV18	TRBJ2-3	.	.	CASSVRGTDTQYF	TGTGCCAGCTCTGTCCGGGGCACAGATACGCAGTATTTT
TRBV28	TRBJ1-2	.	.	CASSPSTYGLIGGYTF	TGTGCCAGCAGTCCAAGCACCTATGGACTGATTGGTGGCTACACCTTC
TRBV6-5	TRBJ1-1	.	.	CASSWVQDSNTEAFF	TGTGCCAGCAGTTGGGTTCAGGACAGTAACACTGAAGCTTTCTTT
TRBV6-5	TRBJ2-2	.	.	CASRQLGFSAGELFF	TGTGCCAGCCGACAGCTCGGGTTTTCGGCCGGGGAGCTGTTTTTT
TRBV18	TRBJ2-1	.	TRBD2	CASSPPSSGRNEQFF	TGTGCCAGCTCACCACCCTCTAGCGGGAGGAATGAGCAGTTCTTC
TRBV7-9	TRBJ1-1	.	.	CASSLDERRIAFF	TGTGCCAGCAGCTTAGACGAACGGAGAATAGCTTTCTTT
TRBV5-5	TRBJ2-5	.	.	CASSRDLSWGQETQYF	TGTGCCAGCAGCCGAGACCTCTCTTGGGGGCAAGAGACCCAGTACTTC
TRBV11-2	TRBJ1-1	.	.	CASSLENLQNTEAFF	TGTGCCAGCAGCTTAGAGAACCTACAGAACACTGAAGCTTTCTTT
TRBV15	TRBJ1-4	.	.	CATSRDRGEKLFF	TGTGCCACCAGCAGAGATCGTGGCGAAAAACTGTTTTTT
TRBV14	TRBJ2-7	few	.	CASSSRLTGDSYEQYF	TGTGCCAGCAGCTCACGTCTGACAGGAGACAGCTACGAGCAGTACTTC
TRBV19	TRBJ2-7	.	.	CASRKDTTNPYEQYF	TGTGCCAGTAGGAAAGACACAACAAACCCCTACGAGCAGTACTTC
TRBV6-5	TRBJ1-5	.	.	CASSLTHGQPQHF	TGTGCCAGCAGCCTCACTCACGGGCAGCCCCAGCATTTT
TRBV29-1	TRBJ2-5	.	.	CSVFRGGQETQYF	TGCAGCGTTTTCAGGGGGGGACAAGAGACCCAGTACTTC
TRBV5-1	TRBJ1-3	.	.	CASSYTGSGNTIYF	TGCGCCAGCAGCTATACAGGGTCAGGAAACACCATATATTTT
TRBV10-3	TRBJ1-1	.	.	CAIRLGADTEAFF	TGTGCCATCAGGCTGGGGGCGGACACTGAAGCTTTCTTT
TRBV4-1	TRBJ2-7	.	TRBD2	CASSQDGGLAGGPVTVMEQYF	TGCGCCAGCAGCCAAGATGGGGGGTTAGCGGGAGGGCCGGTCACCGTTATGGAGCAGTACTTC
TRBV30	TRBJ1-1	.	TRBD1	CAVDAGGPEAFF	TGTGCCGTCGACGCAGGGGGGCCTGAAGCTTTCTTT
TRBV7-2	TRBJ2-7	.	.	CASSLGLAAYEQYF	TGTGCCAGCAGCCTGGGGCTAGCTGCCTACGAGCAGTACTTC
TRBV27	TRBJ1-1	.	TRBD1	CASSWTGNTEAFF	TGTGCCAGCAGTTGGACAGGGAACACTGAAGCTTTCTTT
TRBV12-3/TRBV12-4	TRBJ2-1	.	TRBD2	CASSPSGSIEQFF	TGTGCCAGCAGTCCTAGCGGGAGCATTGAGCAGTTCTTC
TRBV20-1	TRBJ2-3	.	.	CSARRRDTQYF	TGCAGTGCCCGTCGGAGGGATACGCAGTATTTT
TRBV18	TRBJ1-1	.	.	CASSPEGYTEAFF	TGTGCCAGCTCACCGGAGGGGTACACTGAAGCTTTCTTT